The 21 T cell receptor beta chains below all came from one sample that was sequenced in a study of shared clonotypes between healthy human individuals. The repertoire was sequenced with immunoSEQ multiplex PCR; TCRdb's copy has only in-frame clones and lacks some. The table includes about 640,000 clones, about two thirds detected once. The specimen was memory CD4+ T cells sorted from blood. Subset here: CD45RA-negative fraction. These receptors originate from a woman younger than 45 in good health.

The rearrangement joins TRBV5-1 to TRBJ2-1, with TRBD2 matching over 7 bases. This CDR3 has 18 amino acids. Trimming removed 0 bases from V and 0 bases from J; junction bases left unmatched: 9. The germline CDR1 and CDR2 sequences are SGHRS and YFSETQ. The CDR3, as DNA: TGCGCCAGCAGCTTGGCAGCGGGACTCATTAGCTCCTACAATGAGCAGTTCTTC. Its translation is CASSLAAGLISSYNEQFF.

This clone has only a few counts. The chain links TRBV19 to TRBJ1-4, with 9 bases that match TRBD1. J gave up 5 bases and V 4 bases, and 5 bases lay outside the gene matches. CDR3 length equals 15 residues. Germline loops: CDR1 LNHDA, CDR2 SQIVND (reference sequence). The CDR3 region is CASSTKGQGNEKLFF. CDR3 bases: TGTGCCAGTAGTACGAAGGGACAGGGAAATGAAAAACTGTTTTTT. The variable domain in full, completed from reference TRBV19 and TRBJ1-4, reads DGGITQSPKYLFRKEGQNVTLSCEQNLNHDAMYWYRQDPGQGLRLIYYSQIVNDFQKGDIAEGYSVSREKKESFPLTVTSAQKNPTAFYLCASSTKGQGNEKLFFGSGTQLSVL.

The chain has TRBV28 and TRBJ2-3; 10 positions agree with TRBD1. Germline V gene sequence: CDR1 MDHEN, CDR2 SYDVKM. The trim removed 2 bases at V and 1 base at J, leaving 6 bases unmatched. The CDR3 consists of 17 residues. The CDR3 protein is CASSLMTGGLRTDTQYF. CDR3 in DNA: TGTGCCAGCAGTTTAATGACAGGGGGCCTACGCACAGATACGCAGTATTTT. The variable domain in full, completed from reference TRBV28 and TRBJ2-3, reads DVKVTQSSRYLVKRTGEKVFLECVQDMDHENMFWYRQDPGLGLRLIYFSYDVKMKEKGDIPEGYSVSREKKERFSLILESASTNQTSMYLCASSLMTGGLRTDTQYFGPGTRLTVL.

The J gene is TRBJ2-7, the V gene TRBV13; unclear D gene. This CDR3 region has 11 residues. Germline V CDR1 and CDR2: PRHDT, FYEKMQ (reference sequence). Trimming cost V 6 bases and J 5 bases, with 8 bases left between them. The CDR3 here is CASSLYHEQYF. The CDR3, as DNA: TGTGCCAGCAGTTTGTACCACGAGCAGTACTTC.

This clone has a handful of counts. The CDR3 sequence: CASNRQGIGLFF. The CDR3 region has the DNA TGTGCCAGTAATCGACAGGGTATCGGACTGTTTTTT. V and J are TRBV19 and TRBJ1-4; 7 nucleotides align to TRBD1. Germline V gene lookup returns CDR1 LNHDA and CDR2 SQIVND (reference sequence). The J segment lost 13 bases and the V segment lost 7 bases, leaving 9 bases of the junction unmatched. This CDR3 has 12 amino acids.

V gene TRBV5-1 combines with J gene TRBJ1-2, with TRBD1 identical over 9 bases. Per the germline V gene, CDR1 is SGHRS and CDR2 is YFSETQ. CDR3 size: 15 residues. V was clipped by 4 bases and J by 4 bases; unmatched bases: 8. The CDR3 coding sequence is TGCGCCAGCAGCACCGAACAGGGGGCGGTCTATGGCTACACCTTC. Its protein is CASSTEQGAVYGYTF.

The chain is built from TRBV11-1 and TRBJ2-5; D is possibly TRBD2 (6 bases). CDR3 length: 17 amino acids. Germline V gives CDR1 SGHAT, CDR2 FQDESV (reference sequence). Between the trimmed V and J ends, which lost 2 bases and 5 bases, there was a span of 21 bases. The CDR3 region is CASSLYESTRHGETQYF. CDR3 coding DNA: TGTGCCAGCAGCTTATATGAGTCGACTAGACATGGGGAGACCCAGTACTTC.

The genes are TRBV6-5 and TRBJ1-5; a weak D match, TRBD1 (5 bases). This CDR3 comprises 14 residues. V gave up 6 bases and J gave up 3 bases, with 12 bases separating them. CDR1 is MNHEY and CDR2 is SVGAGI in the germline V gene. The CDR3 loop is CASSRDGNNQPQHF. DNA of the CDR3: TGTGCCAGCAGCAGGGACGGAAACAATCAGCCCCAGCATTTT.

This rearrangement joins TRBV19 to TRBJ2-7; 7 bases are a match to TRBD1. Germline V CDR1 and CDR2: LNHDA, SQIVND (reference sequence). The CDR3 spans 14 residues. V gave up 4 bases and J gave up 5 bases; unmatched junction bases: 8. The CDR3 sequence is CASSTRQGHNEQYF. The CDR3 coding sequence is TGTGCCAGTAGTACCCGACAGGGTCACAACGAGCAGTACTTC.

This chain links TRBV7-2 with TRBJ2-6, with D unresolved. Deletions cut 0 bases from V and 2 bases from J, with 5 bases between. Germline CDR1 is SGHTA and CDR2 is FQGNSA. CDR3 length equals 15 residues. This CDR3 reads CASSLAIPGANVLTF. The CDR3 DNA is TGTGCCAGCAGCTTAGCTATTCCTGGGGCCAACGTCCTGACTTTC.

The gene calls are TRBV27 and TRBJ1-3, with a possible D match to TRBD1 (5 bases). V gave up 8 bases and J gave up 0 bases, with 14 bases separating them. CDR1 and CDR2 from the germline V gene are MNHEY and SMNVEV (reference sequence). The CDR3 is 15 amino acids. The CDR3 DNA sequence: TGTGCCAGCCGACCTAGGGGTAGCTCTGGAAACACCATATATTTT. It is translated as CASRPRGSSGNTIYF.

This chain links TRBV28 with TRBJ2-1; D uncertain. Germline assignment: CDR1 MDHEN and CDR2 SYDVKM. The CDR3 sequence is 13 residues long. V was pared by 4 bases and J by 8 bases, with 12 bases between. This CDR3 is CASSSFSRDEQFF. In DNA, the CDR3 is TGTGCCAGCAGTTCCTTTTCAAGGGATGAGCAGTTCTTC.

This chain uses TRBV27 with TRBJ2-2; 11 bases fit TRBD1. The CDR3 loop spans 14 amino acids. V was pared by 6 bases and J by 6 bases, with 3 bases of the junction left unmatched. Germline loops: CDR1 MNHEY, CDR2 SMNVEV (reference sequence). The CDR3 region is CASRWTGGSGELFF. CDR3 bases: TGTGCCAGCAGGTGGACAGGGGGCTCCGGGGAGCTGTTTTTT.

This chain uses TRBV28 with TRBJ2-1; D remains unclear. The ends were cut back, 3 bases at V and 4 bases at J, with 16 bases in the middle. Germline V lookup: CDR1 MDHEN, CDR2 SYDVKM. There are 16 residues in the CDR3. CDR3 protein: CASSLAPTSPYNEQFF. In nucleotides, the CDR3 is TGTGCCAGCAGTTTGGCTCCGACATCCCCTTACAATGAGCAGTTCTTC.

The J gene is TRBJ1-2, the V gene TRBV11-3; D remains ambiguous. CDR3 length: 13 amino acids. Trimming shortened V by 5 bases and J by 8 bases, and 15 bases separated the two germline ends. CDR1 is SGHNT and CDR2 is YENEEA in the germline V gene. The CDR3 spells CASSHSGEDGYTF. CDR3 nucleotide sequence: TGTGCCAGCAGCCATTCCGGGGAAGACGGCTACACCTTC. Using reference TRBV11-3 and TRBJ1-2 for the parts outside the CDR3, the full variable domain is EAGVVQSPRYKIIEKKQPVAFWCNPISGHNTLYWYLQNLGQGPELLIRYENEEAVDDSQLPKDRFSAERLKGVDSTLKIQPAELGDSAVYLCASSHSGEDGYTFGSGTRLTVV.

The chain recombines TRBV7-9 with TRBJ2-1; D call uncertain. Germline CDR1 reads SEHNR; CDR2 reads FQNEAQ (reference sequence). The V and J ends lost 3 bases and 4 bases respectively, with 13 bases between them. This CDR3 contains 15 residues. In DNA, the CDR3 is TGTGCCAGCAGCTTCCGGGTTCAGGTGTACAATGAGCAGTTCTTC. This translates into CASSFRVQVYNEQFF.

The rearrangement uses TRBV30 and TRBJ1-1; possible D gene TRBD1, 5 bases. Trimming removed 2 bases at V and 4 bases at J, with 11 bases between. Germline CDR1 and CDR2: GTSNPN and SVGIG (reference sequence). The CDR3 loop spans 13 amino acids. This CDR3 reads CAWSPPGGTEAFF. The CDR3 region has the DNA TGTGCCTGGAGTCCCCCCGGGGGCACTGAAGCTTTCTTT.

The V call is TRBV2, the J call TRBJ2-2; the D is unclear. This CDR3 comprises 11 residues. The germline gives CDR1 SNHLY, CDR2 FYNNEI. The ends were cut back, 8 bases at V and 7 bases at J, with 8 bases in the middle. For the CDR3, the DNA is TGTGCCAGCCTCCGCAGCGGGGAGCTGTTTTTT. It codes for CASLRSGELFF.

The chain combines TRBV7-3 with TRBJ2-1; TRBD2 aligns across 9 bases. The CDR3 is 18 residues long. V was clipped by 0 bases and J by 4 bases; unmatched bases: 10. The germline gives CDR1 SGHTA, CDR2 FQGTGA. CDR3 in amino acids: CASSLTGQTSGQYNEQFF. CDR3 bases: TGTGCCAGCAGCTTAACAGGGCAGACTAGCGGCCAGTACAATGAGCAGTTCTTC.

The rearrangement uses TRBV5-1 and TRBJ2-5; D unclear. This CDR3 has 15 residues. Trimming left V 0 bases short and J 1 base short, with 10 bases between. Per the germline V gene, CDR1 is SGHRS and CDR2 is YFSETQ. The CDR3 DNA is TGCGCCAGCAGCTTGGGGACGGCAGTCCAAGAGACCCAGTACTTC. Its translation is CASSLGTAVQETQYF.

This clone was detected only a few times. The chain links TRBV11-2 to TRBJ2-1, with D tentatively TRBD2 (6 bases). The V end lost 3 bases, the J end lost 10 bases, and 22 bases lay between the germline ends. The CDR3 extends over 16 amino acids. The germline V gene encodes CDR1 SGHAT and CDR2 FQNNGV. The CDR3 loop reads CASSFRTRDLISEQFF. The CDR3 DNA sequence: TGTGCCAGCAGCTTTAGGACCCGGGACTTAATTTCGGAGCAGTTCTTC.